This T cell receptor beta chain appears in the sequencing data of a study of T-cell memory formation after mild COVID-19. Background on the study: Across donors, TCR clusters were largely donor specific.

A note on this clonotype: The antigen is unknown.

From germline, CDR1 is SGHVS and CDR2 FQNEAQ. Between the trimmed V and J ends, which lost 5 bases and 4 bases, there was a span of 9 bases. CDR3 length equals 13 residues. Notes on the study in general: CD4+ contracting clones lay mainly in CM and EM, CD8+ ones in EMRA. The study detected some responding clones in pre-infection memory, suggesting cross-reactive memory joined.

Sample barcodes and UMIs were carried by the TCR alpha and TCR beta cDNA libraries that 5'RACE generated with constant-segment primers. In TCRdb, the 5' RACE reads were re-called with MiXCR into one record per CDR3 protein. The table shows 200,000 to 250,000 distinct CDR3 sequences, with about 11% occurring only once. This clonotype was obtained from a young man who had mild COVID-19 (a few samples of this study predate the infection). Cell type and time point are not known. This chain joins TRBV7-8 and TRBJ1-5, with D possibly TRBD1 on 6 matching bases. Sequencing was performed on PBMCs or a T cell subset sorted from them (not recorded which). The CDR3 region has the DNA TGTGCCAGCAGCCCAGGGGCGAATCAGCCCCAGCATTTT. This gives the protein CASSPGANQPQHF.